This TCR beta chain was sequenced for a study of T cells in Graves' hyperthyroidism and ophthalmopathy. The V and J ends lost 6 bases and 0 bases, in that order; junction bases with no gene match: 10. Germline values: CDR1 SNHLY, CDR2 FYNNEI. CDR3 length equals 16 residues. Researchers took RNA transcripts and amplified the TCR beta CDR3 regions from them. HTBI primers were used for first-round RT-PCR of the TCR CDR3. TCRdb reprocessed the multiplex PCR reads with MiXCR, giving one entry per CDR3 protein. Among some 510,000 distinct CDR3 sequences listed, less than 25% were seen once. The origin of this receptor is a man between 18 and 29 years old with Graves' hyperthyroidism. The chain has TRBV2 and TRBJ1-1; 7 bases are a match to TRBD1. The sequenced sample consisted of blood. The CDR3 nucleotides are TGTGCCAGCAGAGGGGCCGGGACAGCCCTGAACACTGAAGCTTTCTTT. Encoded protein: CASRGAGTALNTEAFF.